A selection of T cell receptor beta chains follows, all from one sample in a study of T cells in Graves' hyperthyroidism and ophthalmopathy. TCRdb processed the multiplex PCR reads anew with MiXCR; each CDR3 protein has one entry. This table holds hundreds of thousands of distinct CDR3 sequences, approximately 20% found once. The sequenced sample consisted of blood. The receptor set was obtained from a man aged 35 to 55 with Graves' ophthalmopathy. Both conserved end residues are part of each CDR3. D genes are given only for firm matches. Part of the rows lack a size; the others show once, few, many or a class for expanded clones.

>-|TRBJ1-1|TRBV7-9|-
TGTGCCAGCAGACCAGCTCATGAAGCTTTCTTT
CASRPAHEAFF
>-|TRBJ1-1|TRBV7-3|many
TGTGCCAGCAGCCGAGACGGGCTGAACACTGAAGCTTTCTTT
CASSRDGLNTEAFF
>TRBD1|TRBJ2-7|TRBV10-3|-
TGTGCCATCAGGGGGACAGGGTCCTCCTACGAGCAGTACTTC
CAIRGTGSSYEQYF
>TRBD1|TRBJ2-7|TRBV11-2|few
TGCGCCAGCAGCCAAGCCCCGTCGGGGACAGGGTCCTACGAGCAGTACTTC
CASSQAPSGTGSYEQYF
>-|TRBJ1-1|TRBV7-9|many
TGTGCCAGCAGGTCAAAAGGGGACACTGAAGCTTTCTTT
CASRSKGDTEAFF
>-|TRBJ2-7|TRBV9|many
TGTGCCAGCAGCGTACAGCCCCAGGGGAGGGAGCAGTACTTC
CASSVQPQGREQYF
>-|TRBJ1-1|TRBV12-3/TRBV12-4|many
TGTGCCAGCAGTATGACCTTCGAGGGAACTGAAGCTTTCTTT
CASSMTFEGTEAFF
>-|TRBJ2-2|TRBV24-1|few
TGTGCCACCAGTGATTTAAGCGGGGAGCTGTTTTTT
CATSDLSGELFF
>-|TRBJ2-7|TRBV27|-
TGTGCCAGCAGTAAACAGGGAGGGACCTACGAGCAGTACTTC
CASSKQGGTYEQYF
>-|TRBJ1-2|TRBV29-1|-
TGCAGCGTTGAGGCTCCGCCCGGTACTATGGTCGTTTATGGCTACACCTTC
CSVEAPPGTMVVYGYTF
>TRBD1|TRBJ1-2|TRBV12-3/TRBV12-4|few
TGTGCCAGCAGTTTACGGGACAGGGGAATATATGGCTACACCTTC
CASSLRDRGIYGYTF
>TRBD2|TRBJ2-1|TRBV7-2|many
TGTGCCAGCAGCTTAGCTCCGGGACTAGCGGGACGGGGGGCGTTCTTC
CASSLAPGLAGRGAFF
>-|TRBJ2-7|TRBV15|-
TGTGCCACCGGCGACGGTGTCTACGAGCAGTACTTC
CATGDGVYEQYF
>-|TRBJ2-1|TRBV29-1|few
TGCAGCGTTGGGGGGCCCAATGAGCAGTTCTTC
CSVGGPNEQFF
>TRBD1|TRBJ2-2|TRBV7-2|many
TGTGCCAGCAGCCAACAGGGGTCCACCGGGGAGCTGTTTTTT
CASSQQGSTGELFF
>TRBD2|TRBJ2-7|TRBV30|few
TGTGCCTGGAGTAAAGCGCGGTGGGGAGGGATCCCCTCCTACGAGCAGTACTTC
CAWSKARWGGIPSYEQYF
>TRBD1|TRBJ1-2|TRBV5-1|-
TGCGCCAGCAGCCTCGGGACAGGGACCTATGGCTACACCTTC
CASSLGTGTYGYTF
>-|TRBJ1-5|TRBV18|many
TGTGCCAGCTCACGGACGGTGAGCAATCAGCCCCAGCATTTT
CASSRTVSNQPQHF
>-|TRBJ2-1|TRBV7-2|-
TGTGCCAGCAGCTTGGACCGGGTCGCTAATTGGCAGTTCTTC
CASSLDRVANWQFF
>-|TRBJ2-1|TRBV20-1|few
TGCAGTGCTAGAGATCAGGGTGTGTGGTTCTTC
CSARDQGVWFF
>-|TRBJ2-2|TRBV7-9|few
TGTGCCAGCAGCTTAGGAGGGCGGATTAACACCGGGGAGCTGTTTTTT
CASSLGGRINTGELFF
>-|TRBJ1-2|TRBV7-9|few
TGTGCCAGCAGCTCCCCGGGACGGGAGTCCTATGGCTACACCTTC
CASSSPGRESYGYTF
>-|TRBJ2-6|TRBV5-1|few
TGCGCCAGCAGCTCAGCAGGGCTCTCTGGGGCCAACGTCCTGACTTTC
CASSSAGLSGANVLTF
>-|TRBJ2-3|TRBV30|-
TGTGCCTGGAGTGACTGGGCGGGGAACACAGATACGCAGTATTTT
CAWSDWAGNTDTQYF
>TRBD2|TRBJ2-3|TRBV11-3|many
TGTGCCAGCAGCTTGCTAGCGGGCTATCCCACAGATACGCAGTATTTT
CASSLLAGYPTDTQYF
>-|TRBJ1-2|TRBV28|many
TGTGCCAGCAGTGGTCCAGACAGTGGCTACACCTTC
CASSGPDSGYTF
>-|TRBJ2-7|TRBV6-1|-
TGTGCCAGCAGAGTAAGGTCCTACGAGCAGTACTTC
CASRVRSYEQYF
>-|TRBJ2-7|TRBV20-1|-
TGCAGTGCTAGAGAAGTTATTCACTCCTACGAGCAGTACTTC
CSAREVIHSYEQYF
>-|TRBJ1-2|TRBV24-1|-
TGTGCCACCAGTGACGCAGACCGGTACACCTTC
CATSDADRYTF